One sample yielded the 9 T cell receptor beta chains listed below, sequenced in a study of PD-1 blockade in classical Hodgkin lymphoma. Here immunoSEQ multiplex PCR was the method, and the copy in TCRdb shows in-frame clones only, minus some. The profile shows about 25,000 clones, 60% to 80% of them singletons. Exposure to brentuximab vedotin varied, and each patient had relapsed following autologous stem cell transplantation. The material was peripheral blood mononuclear cells (PBMCs), obtained at baseline. The receptors derive from a human donor with classical Hodgkin lymphoma.

The rearrangement joins TRBV20-1 to TRBJ2-3, with no clear D. V dropped 0 bases and J dropped 10 bases, with 8 bases sitting between them. The germline gives CDR1 DFQATT, CDR2 SNEGSKA (reference sequence). The CDR3 runs 11 residues. The CDR3 DNA reads as TGCAGTGCTAGAGATCAAATATCGCAGTATTTT. Its protein is CSARDQISQYF.

This clone rates as medium-sized. V and J are TRBV27 and TRBJ1-3; 7 nucleotides match TRBD1. The trim removed 4 bases at V and 4 bases at J, leaving 7 bases unmatched. CDR3 length: 15 residues. Looked up from germline, CDR1 is MNHEY and CDR2 is SMNVEV (reference sequence). This CDR3 is CASSSRNRGGNTIYF. CDR3 nucleotide sequence: TGTGCCAGCAGTTCCCGGAACAGGGGCGGAAACACCATATATTTT.

This sequence joins TRBV19 and TRBJ2-7; tentative D call: TRBD2 (6 bases). Germline V gives CDR1 LNHDA, CDR2 SQIVND (reference sequence). V was shortened by 2 bases and J by 5 bases, with 19 bases between the two germline ends. This CDR3 contains 16 residues. The CDR3 coding sequence is TGTGCCAGTAGTATAACGGCTGGCGTCCCGGGGGACGAGCAGTACTTC. Translating gives CASSITAGVPGDEQYF. Together with reference TRBV19 and TRBJ2-7, the CDR3 gives the full variable domain: DGGITQSPKYLFRKEGQNVTLSCEQNLNHDAMYWYRQDPGQGLRLIYYSQIVNDFQKGDIAEGYSVSREKKESFPLTVTSAQKNPTAFYLCASSITAGVPGDEQYFGPGTRLTVT.

The chain carries TRBV27 and TRBJ2-2; TRBD2 aligns across 12 bases. Germline CDR1 is MNHEY and CDR2 is SMNVEV (reference sequence). The CDR3 spans 18 residues. The ends lost 0 bases at V and 4 bases at J; junction bases unmatched: 6. The CDR3 sequence is CASSLSASGGAGTGELFF. In nucleotides, the CDR3 is TGTGCCAGCAGTTTATCGGCTAGCGGGGGGGCGGGCACCGGGGAGCTGTTTTTT.

This rearrangement joins TRBV5-1 to TRBJ2-7; 7 positions agree with TRBD1. Germline CDR1 reads SGHRS; CDR2 reads YFSETQ. The CDR3 contains 15 residues. V was clipped by 4 bases and J by 2 bases; unmatched bases: 9. CDR3 bases: TGCGCCAGCAGCCCCCGACAGGGATGGGCCTACGAGCAGTACTTC. It specifies CASSPRQGWAYEQYF.

The rearrangement uses TRBV13 and TRBJ1-6; 10 positions match TRBD1. There are 21 residues in the CDR3. CDR1 and CDR2 from the germline V gene are PRHDT and FYEKMQ (reference sequence). After removal of 0 bases from V and 0 bases from J, the junction contained 11 bases not matched to a gene. This CDR3 reads CASSLGPRDRGRSSYNSPLHF. The CDR3 coding sequence is TGTGCCAGCAGCTTAGGCCCTCGGGACAGGGGTCGGAGCTCCTATAATTCACCCCTCCACTTT.

This chain joins TRBV7-2 and TRBJ2-3, with D perhaps matching TRBD1 or TRBD2 (5 bases each). The CDR3 consists of 17 residues. V dropped 3 bases and J dropped 3 bases, with 19 bases sitting between them. Germline CDR1 reads SGHTA; CDR2 reads FQGNSA. CDR3 sequence reads: CASSLASIGGWTDTQYF. CDR3 coding DNA: TGTGCCAGCAGCTTGGCCTCGATTGGGGGTTGGACAGATACGCAGTATTTT.

The chain couples TRBV9 to TRBJ2-7; 12 nucleotides line up with TRBD2. The CDR3 has 16 residues. Germline assignment: CDR1 SGDLS and CDR2 YYNGEE. V lost 0 bases and J lost 6; bases outside the gene matches: 7. The CDR3 loop is CASSVDASGGAREQYF. In DNA, the CDR3 is TGTGCCAGCAGCGTAGACGCTAGCGGGGGGGCTCGCGAGCAGTACTTC.

The chain employs TRBV9 and TRBJ2-1; TRBD2 matches at 8 bases. The V and J ends lost 2 bases and 6 bases, in that order; junction bases with no gene match: 1. The germline V gene has CDR1 SGDLS and CDR2 YYNGEE. The CDR3 extends over 13 amino acids. The DNA of the CDR3 is TGTGCCAGCAGCGTGGGACTAGTCAATGAGCAGTTCTTC. Residues: CASSVGLVNEQFF.